The 9 T cell receptor beta chains reported below all come from one sample, sequenced in a study of PD-1 blockade in mismatch repair-deficient tumors. Profiling relied on immunoSEQ multiplex PCR, and the TCRdb table lists in-frame clones only, not all of them. The table includes 90,000 to 120,000 clones, approximately 80% detected once. Sequencing was performed on peripheral blood, taken roughly 35 weeks after starting pembrolizumab. All receptors derive from an adult with mismatch repair-deficient cancer.

This sequence joins TRBV7-2 and TRBJ2-1; D is possibly TRBD1 or TRBD2 (6 bases each). The CDR3 runs to 15 residues. V gave up 1 base and J gave up 2 bases, with 9 bases separating them. The germline gives CDR1 SGHTA, CDR2 FQGNSA. The DNA of the CDR3 is TGTGCCAGCAGCTTAGGCGGGACAACCTACAATGAGCAGTTCTTC. Translated: CASSLGGTTYNEQFF.

V is TRBV18 and J is TRBJ1-2; D not certain. The CDR3 extends over 12 amino acids. Trimming cost V 4 bases and J 5 bases, with 8 bases left between them. Germline V gene data show CDR1 as KGHSH and CDR2 as LQKENI. The CDR3 here is CASSRTDYGYTF. CDR3 nucleotides: TGTGCCAGCTCACGGACGGATTATGGCTACACCTTC.

This chain joins TRBV10-3 and TRBJ1-2, with 8 bases lining up with TRBD1. The trim removed 6 bases at V and 4 bases at J, leaving 4 bases unmatched. The CDR3 consists of 13 residues. Germline V gives CDR1 ENHRY, CDR2 SYGVKD. The CDR3 sequence: CAIRFTGGYGYTF. CDR3 DNA: TGTGCCATCAGATTTACAGGGGGCTATGGCTACACCTTC.

V usage is TRBV23-1 and J usage is TRBJ1-1; no clear D gene. TRBV23-1 counts as an open reading frame of uncertain function. This CDR3 contains 16 residues. V was pared by 2 bases and J by 1 base, with 14 bases between. The CDR3, as DNA: TGCGCCAGCAGTCAAGGACGGTCCCTGGGGAACACTGAAGCTTTCTTT. The encoded protein is CASSQGRSLGNTEAFF.

This clone was seen a single time. This chain connects TRBV10-3 to TRBJ1-1, with D possibly TRBD1 on 5 matching bases. The CDR3 has 14 residues. Germline CDR1 ENHRY, CDR2 SYGVKD. Between the trimmed V and J ends, which lost 3 bases and 6 bases, there was a span of 14 bases. DNA for the CDR3: TGTGCCATCAGTGAAAAGGGGAGGTTTGCTGAAGCTTTCTTT. It translates to CAISEKGRFAEAFF.

The V call is TRBV7-8, the J call TRBJ1-3; D not resolved. Germline V gives CDR1 SGHVS, CDR2 FQNEAQ. The CDR3 is 15 amino acids. Deletions cut 8 bases from V and 3 bases from J, with 17 bases between. The CDR3 sequence: CASCLGWESGNTIYF. As DNA, the CDR3 is TGTGCCAGCTGCCTCGGGTGGGAAAGTGGAAACACCATATATTTT.

The chain joins TRBV27 to TRBJ2-5; TRBD1 matches 9 bases. Unmatched junction bases numbered 11, after V lost 7 bases and J lost 5 bases. CDR3 length: 15 amino acids. Germline V gene lookup returns CDR1 MNHEY and CDR2 SMNVEV (reference sequence). CDR3 amino acids: CASNPLQGAVETQYF. Here the CDR3 DNA reads TGTGCCAGCAATCCGCTACAGGGGGCAGTGGAGACCCAGTACTTC.

The rearrangement uses TRBV9 and TRBJ1-2; the match to TRBD1 covers 7 bases. Trimming cost V 3 bases and J 7 bases; bases outside gene matches: 9. Per the germline V gene, CDR1 is SGDLS and CDR2 is YYNGEE. The CDR3 is 14 amino acids. CDR3 in amino acids: CASSDEQGRGGYTF. As DNA, the CDR3 is TGTGCCAGCAGCGACGAACAGGGGAGGGGTGGCTACACCTTC.

The V call is TRBV5-4, the J call TRBJ2-7; 9 nucleotides match TRBD2. The CDR3 is 14 residues long. V trimming: 3 bases; J trimming: 2 bases; junction bases outside the gene matches: 3. Germline CDR1 is SGHNT and CDR2 is YYREEE (reference sequence). The CDR3 nucleotides read TGTGCCAGCAGCTCCGGACTAGCGACCTACGAGCAGTACTTC. Translating gives CASSSGLATYEQYF.